The T cell receptor (beta chain) under discussion was sequenced for a study of shared clonotypes between healthy human individuals. For the study at large: Each donor's CD4 naive and CD4 memory cells filled three plates apiece, CD8 naive two, and CD8 memory one.

All participating donors were Caucasian adults from Nashville, Tennessee. Sequenced by immunoSEQ multiplex PCR; TCRdb stores in-frame clones only, minus some. The sample shows roughly 2.2 million clones, around 92% of them seen only once. Study conclusions and caveats: In this cohort, only blood was sampled, and tissue repertoires likely differ.

The CDR3 consists of 12 residues. Trimming took off 1 base at V and 8 bases at J, with 8 bases between the two ends. In germline, CDR1 is LNHDA, CDR2 SQIVND (reference sequence). Points on this clone: The antigen is not known. The identical CDR3 is also encoded by other nucleotide sequences in the sample.

The receptor comes from a man younger than 35 in good health. Some clones in this sample may be carry-over from other donors' samples. The chain has TRBV19 and TRBJ1-2, with TRBD1 as a possible D gene (5 bases). Sequencing was carried out using naive CD4+ T cells from PBMCs. The subset here: CD45RA+ positively selected. In DNA form, the CDR3 reads TGTGCCAGTAGTATAGGGACAACGGGCTACACCTTC. Translation gives CASSIGTTGYTF. Using reference TRBV19 and TRBJ1-2 for the parts outside the CDR3, the full variable domain is DGGITQSPKYLFRKEGQNVTLSCEQNLNHDAMYWYRQDPGQGLRLIYYSQIVNDFQKGDIAEGYSVSREKKESFPLTVTSAQKNPTAFYLCASSIGTTGYTFGSGTRLTVV.